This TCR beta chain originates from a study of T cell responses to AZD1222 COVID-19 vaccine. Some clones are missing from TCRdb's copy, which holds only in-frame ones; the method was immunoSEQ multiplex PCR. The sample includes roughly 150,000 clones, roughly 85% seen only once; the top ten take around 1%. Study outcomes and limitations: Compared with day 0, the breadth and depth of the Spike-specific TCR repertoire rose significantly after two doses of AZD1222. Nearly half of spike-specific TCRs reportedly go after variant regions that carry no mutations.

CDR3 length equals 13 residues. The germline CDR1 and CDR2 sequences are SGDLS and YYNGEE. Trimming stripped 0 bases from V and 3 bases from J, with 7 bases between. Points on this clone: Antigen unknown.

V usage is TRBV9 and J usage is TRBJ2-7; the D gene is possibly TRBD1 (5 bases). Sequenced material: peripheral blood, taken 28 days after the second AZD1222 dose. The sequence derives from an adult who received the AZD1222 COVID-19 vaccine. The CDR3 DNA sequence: TGTGCCAGCAGCGTAGTCAGGGTCTACGAGCAGTACTTC. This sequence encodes CASSVVRVYEQYF.